Described below is a single T cell receptor beta chain sequence and its context. This sample was taken from a study of blood T cell repertoires in COVID-19. For the study at large: Both acute and convalescent COVID-19 samples were obtained from the United States, Italy and Spain.

With 0 bases removed from V and 0 bases from J, the gap between germline ends came to 9 bases. The CDR3 consists of 17 residues. Germline V gene data show CDR1 as MGHRA and CDR2 as YSYEKL. Profiling relied on immunoSEQ multiplex PCR, and the TCRdb table lists in-frame clones only, not all of them. This table has 160,000 or so clones, roughly 93% appearing once. Specimen: peripheral blood. The receptor's source is an older woman with COVID-19, enrolled during active disease. V is TRBV4-1 and J is TRBJ1-6; D not resolved. CDR3 protein: CASSQEPQLSYNSPLHF. The CDR3 region has the DNA TGCGCCAGCAGCCAAGAGCCCCAACTCTCCTATAATTCACCCCTCCACTTT.